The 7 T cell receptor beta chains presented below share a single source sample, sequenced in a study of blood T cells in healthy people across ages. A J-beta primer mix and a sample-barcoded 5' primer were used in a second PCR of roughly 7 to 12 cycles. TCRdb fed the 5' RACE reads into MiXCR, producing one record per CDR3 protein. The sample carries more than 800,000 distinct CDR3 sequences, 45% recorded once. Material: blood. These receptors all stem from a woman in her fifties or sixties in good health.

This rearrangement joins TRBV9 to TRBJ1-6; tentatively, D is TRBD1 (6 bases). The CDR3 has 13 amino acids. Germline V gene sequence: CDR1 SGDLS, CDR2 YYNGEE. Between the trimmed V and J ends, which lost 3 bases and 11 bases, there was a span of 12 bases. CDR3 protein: CASSALQGPPLHF. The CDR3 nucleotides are TGTGCCAGCAGCGCCCTACAGGGACCACCCCTCCACTTT.

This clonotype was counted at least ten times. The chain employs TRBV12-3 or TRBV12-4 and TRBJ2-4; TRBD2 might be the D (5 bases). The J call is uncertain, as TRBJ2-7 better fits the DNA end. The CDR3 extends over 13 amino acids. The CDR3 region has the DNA TGTGCCAGCAGTGTACGGGGTCCGTACGAGCAGTACTTC. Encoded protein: CASSVRGPYEQYF.

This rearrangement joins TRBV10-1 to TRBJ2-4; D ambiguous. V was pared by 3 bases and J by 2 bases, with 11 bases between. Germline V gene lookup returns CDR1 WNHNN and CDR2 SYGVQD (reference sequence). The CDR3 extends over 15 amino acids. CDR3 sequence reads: CASSEFELTKNIQYF. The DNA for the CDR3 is TGCGCCAGCAGTGAATTCGAGCTAACCAAAAACATTCAGTACTTC.

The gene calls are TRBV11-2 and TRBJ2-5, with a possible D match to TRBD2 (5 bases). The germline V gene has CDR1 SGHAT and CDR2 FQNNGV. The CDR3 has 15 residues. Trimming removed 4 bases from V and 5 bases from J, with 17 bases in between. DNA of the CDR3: TGTGCCAGCAGCTCGACGGCGCGGGCTGGGGAGACCCAGTACTTC. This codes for CASSSTARAGETQYF.

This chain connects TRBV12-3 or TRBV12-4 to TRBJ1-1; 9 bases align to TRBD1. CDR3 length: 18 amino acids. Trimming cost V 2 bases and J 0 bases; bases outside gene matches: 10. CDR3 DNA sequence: TGTGCCAGCAGTTTATACCTTGGACAGGGGATCATGAACACTGAAGCTTTCTTT. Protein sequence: CASSLYLGQGIMNTEAFF.

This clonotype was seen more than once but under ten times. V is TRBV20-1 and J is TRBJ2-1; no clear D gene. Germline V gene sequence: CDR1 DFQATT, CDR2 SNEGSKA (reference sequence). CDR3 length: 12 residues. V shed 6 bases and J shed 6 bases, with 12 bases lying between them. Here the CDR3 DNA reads TGCAGTGCCCTTGACTGGAGCAATGAGCAGTTCTTC. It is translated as CSALDWSNEQFF.

CDR3 sequence: CASSQVLADNEQFF. CDR3 nucleotide sequence: TGTGCCAGCAGCCAAGTGTTAGCAGATAATGAGCAGTTCTTC. V and J are TRBV3-1 and TRBJ2-1; D not resolved. The CDR3 runs 14 residues. CDR1 and CDR2 from the germline V gene are LGHDT and YNNKEL (reference sequence). Trimming took 1 base from V and 7 from J, leaving 11 bases between them.